Listed below are T cell receptor beta chains from one sample, sequenced in a study of shared clonotypes between healthy human individuals. Measured with immunoSEQ multiplex PCR; TCRdb has only the in-frame clones, and not every one. Of 1.5 million to 2.5 million clones listed, over 85% are singletons. Sequencing was performed on naive CD8+ T cells sorted from blood. These receptors were taken from a man in his late teens or twenties in good health. Each CDR3 is given with its conserved first and last residue. Size values are once, few and many counts, or a class for expanded clones, and some rows have none.

>TRBV28|NA
CASSLNRADTQYF
>TRBV27|NA
CASSLQGAEYSPLHF
>TRBV6-5|NA
CASTAGSSNSPLHF
>TRBV5-1|NA
CASSAGQVGGQAFF
>TRBV7-3|NA
CASSLILRGHRDKPPLGAGTQYF
>TRBV30|NA
CAWSVVATDTQYF
>TRBV9|NA
CASSLGGSTEQYF
>TRBV6-1|NA
CASSATDSGGYEQYF
>TRBV5-6|NA
CASSDDGYGYTF
>TRBV15|NA
CATSTRPGELFF
>TRBV4-1|NA
CASSQEGTGFQPQHF
>TRBV2|NA
CASKRSVLNTGELFF
>TRBV5-8|NA
CASSFGAGGSYGYTF
>TRBV7-9|NA
CASSLDFSATHGYTF
>TRBV6-5|once
CASSYGGAAYEQYF
>TRBV2|NA
CASSKLAGPDEQYF
>TRBV7-9|NA
CASSLGDRFNNYGYTF
>TRBV9|once
CASSVGDPDEKLFF
>TRBV10-1|NA
CASSSSSRTDTQYF
>TRBV10-1|NA
CASSVGTLNEQFF
>TRBV5-4|NA
CASSLGRGEGTEAFF
>TRBV5-6|NA
CASSFAGGRVSDTQYF
>TRBV6-5|NA
CASINLRGSTEAFF
>TRBV5-6|NA
CASSVPSDNEQFF
>TRBV6-5|NA
CASSLQGSGELFF
>TRBV27|NA
CASSIVGGGTYEQYF
>TRBV28|once
CASSLTEGHYEQYF
>TRBV11-3|once
CASSLGVPDRGEEQYF
>TRBV7-2|NA
CASSSSRDTDTQYF
>TRBV30|once
CAWSVLSVLDTQYF
>TRBV4-3|NA
CASSQSGTGITDTQYF
>TRBV7-8|NA
CASSLLTSARGGEQYF
>TRBV12-5|NA
CASGGGLPPGANVLTF
>TRBV25-1|NA
CASSESGGSSGEQYF
>TRBV11-2|NA
CASSPPGQGKNIQYF
>TRBV7-3|NA
CASSLDRDSGELFF
>TRBV11-2|NA
CASSLVSGGDTEAFF
>TRBV5-5|NA
CASSLVVAGSTDTQYF
>TRBV7-9|NA
CASSLAGTSGGTGELFF
>TRBV9|NA
CASKIRGRFFVEQYF
>TRBV13|NA
CASSNDRQGPGNTIYF
>TRBV9|NA
CASQGTLNTGELFF
>TRBV29-1|NA
CSVGGTDYGYTF
>TRBV27|NA
CASSPLAGLHNEQFF
>TRBV19|NA
CASEPVAFAYNEQFF
>TRBV5-6|NA
CASSLMDLISYEQYF
>TRBV7-6|NA
CASSLDRTDTQYF
>TRBV6-5|NA
CASSSGQGSQPQHF
>TRBV7-2|NA
CASSLASETSGNTIYF
>TRBV27|NA
CASSLSPAGNTEAFF